These T cell receptor beta chains were read from a single sample in a study of blood T cell repertoires in COVID-19. Profiled with immunoSEQ multiplex PCR; TCRdb holds only in-frame clones, not every one. This sample has approximately 330,000 clones, with 80% to 90% found just once. Sequencing used peripheral blood. All receptors derive from a man younger than 45 with COVID-19, enrolled during active disease. Both conserved end residues are part of each CDR3. D genes are given only for firm matches. Only part of the rows carry a size: once, few, many, or a class if the clone is expanded.

D gene	clone size	V gene	J gene	CDR3 DNA	CDR3 protein
TRBD1	NA	TRBV11-3	TRBJ2-1	TGTGCCAGCAGCTCGACAGGGATCAACTACAATGAGCAGTTCTTC	CASSSTGINYNEQFF
TRBD1	few	TRBV5-1	TRBJ1-6	TGCGCCAGCAGCTTGGTGCTGTCGGACAGGGGCGATTCACCCCTCCACTTT	CASSLVLSDRGDSPLHF
TRBD2	few	TRBV7-9	TRBJ2-7	TGTGCCAGCAGCCGAAGCGGGGAGGGTTCTTACGAGCAGTACTTC	CASSRSGEGSYEQYF
TRBD1	NA	TRBV6-2/TRBV6-3	TRBJ2-1	TGTGCCAGCAGTTACTCGGGACAGGGGAATTACAATGAGCAGTTCTTC	CASSYSGQGNYNEQFF
NA	once	TRBV11-2	TRBJ2-3	TGTGCCAGCAGCTTCGTCCGAGATACGCAGTATTTT	CASSFVRDTQYF
NA	NA	TRBV6-5	TRBJ2-7	TGTGCCAGCACCATATTCCAGGGGGGCTCCTACGAGCAGTACTTC	CASTIFQGGSYEQYF
NA	NA	TRBV5-1	TRBJ2-7	TGCGCCAGCAGCTTGGGCAGACAGGCGTACGAGCAGTACTTC	CASSLGRQAYEQYF
NA	NA	TRBV11-2	TRBJ2-7	TGTGCCAGCAGCTTAAGGGACACGGGCGAGCAGTACTTC	CASSLRDTGEQYF
NA	NA	TRBV5-1	TRBJ1-3	TGCGCCAGCAGCTTGGCGCCCCGGACACCCTACTCTGGAAACACCATATATTTT	CASSLAPRTPYSGNTIYF
NA	NA	TRBV15	TRBJ1-1	TGTGCCACCAGCAGAGAGAGAAAGCAGAACACTGAAGCTTTCTTT	CATSRERKQNTEAFF
NA	once	TRBV9	TRBJ2-7	TGTGCCAGCAGCGGCGGACTCGCGGGTCCCTACGAGCAGTACTTC	CASSGGLAGPYEQYF
TRBD1	NA	TRBV18	TRBJ2-7	TGTGCCAGCTCACCAGGGATGGGACAGGGGACCGAGCAGTACTTC	CASSPGMGQGTEQYF
TRBD1	NA	TRBV30	TRBJ1-1	TGTGCCTGGAGTCCAAGGGGGACAGGCAGCGGCGCTTTCTTT	CAWSPRGTGSGAFF
NA	NA	TRBV21-1	TRBJ1-5	TGTGCCAGCAGCAAACGGCAGGGATTCTGCCTTAGCAATCAGCCCCAGCATTTT	CASSKRQGFCLSNQPQHF
TRBD1	once	TRBV6-6	TRBJ1-5	TGTGCCAGCAGCCCAGGGGGCAGTCAGCCCCAGCATTTT	CASSPGGSQPQHF
NA	NA	TRBV21-1	TRBJ2-7	TGTGCCAGCAGCAGACCTCGACAGGGCGCATACTACGAGCAGTACTTC	CASSRPRQGAYYEQYF
NA	NA	TRBV14	TRBJ1-6	TGTGCCAGCAGCCAACCGATAACCACCCGGGGTGTCTATAATTCACCCCTCCACTTT	CASSQPITTRGVYNSPLHF
TRBD2	once	TRBV19	TRBJ2-1	TGTGCCAGTAGTACTTTCGGCAGGGGACTAGCGGGAGGTCGTCGATTCTTC	CASSTFGRGLAGGRRFF
NA	NA	TRBV6-5	TRBJ2-7	TGTGCCAGCTATAGCGGCGCTAGCTCCTACGAGCAGTACTTC	CASYSGASSYEQYF
TRBD1	NA	TRBV5-1	TRBJ2-7	TGCGCCAGCAGCGAGGGACAGGGGGTCAGTTACGAGCAGTACTTC	CASSEGQGVSYEQYF
NA	NA	TRBV19	TRBJ1-5	TGTGCCAGTAGGCACAGGGATAGCAATCAGCCCCAGCATTTT	CASRHRDSNQPQHF
NA	NA	TRBV5-1	TRBJ2-1	TGCGCCAGCAGCTTACTAGTTCTAAACAATGAGCAGTTCTTC	CASSLLVLNNEQFF
TRBD2	NA	TRBV9	TRBJ2-7	TGTGCCAGCAGCGTAGGAACGGGGGGACCCTACGAGCAGTACTTC	CASSVGTGGPYEQYF
TRBD2	NA	TRBV19	TRBJ2-3	TGTGCCAGTAGTCCATTGGGACTAGCGGGGGGCCATAGCACAGATACGCAGTATTTT	CASSPLGLAGGHSTDTQYF
NA	NA	TRBV27	TRBJ2-3	TGTGCCAGCAGTTTGCGCAGGCTCACAGATACGCAGTATTTT	CASSLRRLTDTQYF
NA	once	TRBV3-1/TRBV3-2	TRBJ2-7	TGTGCCAGCAGCTTTACAGGTCCCTCCTACGAGCAGTACTTC	CASSFTGPSYEQYF
TRBD2	NA	TRBV2	TRBJ2-1	TGTGCCAACCTTAGGACTAGCGGGAGTTATGAGCAGTTCTTC	CANLRTSGSYEQFF
TRBD1	NA	TRBV7-9	TRBJ1-5	TGTGCCAGCAGCCTCGGACAGGGCCCTCAGCCCCAGCATTTT	CASSLGQGPQPQHF
TRBD2	NA	TRBV3-1/TRBV3-2	TRBJ2-7	TGTGCCAGCAGCTATTTATGGGCTAGCGGGCAGTCCTACGAGCAGTACTTC	CASSYLWASGQSYEQYF
TRBD2	few	TRBV7-8	TRBJ2-7	TGTGCCAGCAGCTTAGACACTAGCGGGGTCTTCTACGAGCAGTACTTC	CASSLDTSGVFYEQYF
NA	NA	TRBV30	TRBJ1-4	TGTGCCTGGAGTGGTACAGGCCGCCGGGAAAAACTGTTTTTT	CAWSGTGRREKLFF
NA	NA	TRBV28	TRBJ1-2	TGTGCCAGCAGCCTCCTAGGGGGTGGGGTCTATGGCTACACCTTC	CASSLLGGGVYGYTF
TRBD1	NA	TRBV28	TRBJ2-5	TGTGCCAGCAGTGAATGGTTTTTTCGGGACAGGGGAGGTGACCAGTACTTC	CASSEWFFRDRGGDQYF
TRBD1	NA	TRBV18	TRBJ2-7	TGTGCCAGCTCACCACCGACAGGGGGGCTGGGGGAGCAGTACTTC	CASSPPTGGLGEQYF
NA	NA	TRBV7-2	TRBJ2-7	TGTGCCAGCAGCTTATCCCTAGGACAGAGCTCCTACGAGCAGTACTTC	CASSLSLGQSSYEQYF
TRBD2	NA	TRBV24-1	TRBJ2-1	TGTGCCACCAGTGCTTCCAGGACTAGCGGGAACAATGAGCAGTTCTTC	CATSASRTSGNNEQFF
NA	many	TRBV2	TRBJ1-5	TGTGCCAGCAGTGAGGGCAGACAGATTAGCAATCAGCCCCAGCATTTT	CASSEGRQISNQPQHF
TRBD2	NA	TRBV6-5	TRBJ2-1	TGTGCCAGCGCCGGGAGGGGGGGCAATGAGCAGTTCTTC	CASAGRGGNEQFF
TRBD1	many	TRBV6-2/TRBV6-3	TRBJ2-2	TGTGCCAGCAGTTACCCAGAAACAGGGGGCGGGGACACCGGGGAGCTGTTTTTT	CASSYPETGGGDTGELFF
NA	once	TRBV10-3	TRBJ1-3	TGTGCCAGCTGGGGGGGGGTTCGACTTGGAAACACCATATATTTT	CASWGGVRLGNTIYF
TRBD2	NA	TRBV24-1	TRBJ2-1	TGTGCCACCAGTGACCCGACTAGCGGGTCCCACAATGAGCAGTTCTTC	CATSDPTSGSHNEQFF
TRBD2	NA	TRBV7-2	TRBJ2-7	TGTGCCAGCAGCTCGCAGCGGGAGGGTTACTACGAGCAGTACTTC	CASSSQREGYYEQYF
TRBD1	NA	TRBV2	TRBJ1-2	TGTGCCAGCAGCCCAGGGGGCCCTAACTATGGCTACACCTTC	CASSPGGPNYGYTF
NA	NA	TRBV7-2	TRBJ1-2	TGTGCCAGCAGCTTAGCCCTGTCGAGGGGAGGTAATGGCTACACCTTC	CASSLALSRGGNGYTF
NA	once	TRBV10-3	TRBJ2-7	TGTGCCATCAGTGAGTCCGCGGGTTACGAGCAGTACTTC	CAISESAGYEQYF
NA	NA	TRBV18	TRBJ2-3	TGTGCCAGCTCACCACCGAGCTCAGATACGCAGTATTTT	CASSPPSSDTQYF